These 20 T cell receptor beta chains came from one sample sequenced in a study of CD8+ T cells in alopecia areata. Investigators isolated RNA and reverse transcribed it into cDNA to act as the sequencing template. The method was immunoSEQ multiplex PCR; TCRdb's version includes in-frame clones alone and lacks a portion of them. The sample yields some 240,000 clones, around 62% seen once. Sequenced material: CD4+ T cells sorted from blood, taken at week 0. Source of these receptors: a human donor with alopecia areata.

CDR3 amino acids: CASSARTSGSDTQYF. CDR3 sequence (DNA): TGCGCCAGCAGCGCAAGGACTAGCGGGAGCGATACGCAGTATTTT. The V call is TRBV5-1, the J call TRBJ2-3, with 13 positions matching TRBD2. V gave up 4 bases and J gave up 6 bases; unmatched junction bases: 5. Germline V gene sequence: CDR1 SGHRS, CDR2 YFSETQ. The CDR3 loop spans 15 amino acids.

This clone was seen a handful of times. DNA of the CDR3: TGTGCCAGCAGCGTGACCGACAGGGGGAATTCACCCCTCCACTTT. Protein product: CASSVTDRGNSPLHF. The chain recombines TRBV9 with TRBJ1-6; 9 positions match TRBD1. The CDR3 runs 15 residues. CDR1 is SGDLS and CDR2 is YYNGEE in the germline V gene. Trimming removed 2 bases from V and 7 bases from J; junction bases left unmatched: 4.

V is TRBV30 and J is TRBJ2-5; TRBD2 aligns across 12 bases. Germline V gene data show CDR1 as GTSNPN and CDR2 as SVGIG (reference sequence). This CDR3 has 14 amino acids. Germline trimming cut 1 base from V and 5 bases from J; bases unmatched to any gene: 2. CDR3 sequence (DNA): TGTGCCTGGAGTGCTAGCGGGAGGGCGGAGACCCAGTACTTC. It translates to CAWSASGRAETQYF.

This chain uses TRBV10-3 with TRBJ2-1; D is tentatively TRBD1 or TRBD2 (5 bases each). This CDR3 spans 15 amino acids. V was trimmed by 8 bases and J by 2 bases, leaving 16 bases between them. From germline, CDR1 is ENHRY and CDR2 SYGVKD. CDR3 sequence: CAIGGGGRTYNEQFF. The CDR3, as DNA: TGTGCCATCGGGGGTGGCGGTAGAACCTACAATGAGCAGTTCTTC.

This CDR3 is CATGLAGVYEQYF. The CDR3 coding sequence is TGTGCCACCGGACTAGCGGGGGTCTACGAGCAGTACTTC. The chain is built from TRBV25-1 and TRBJ2-7, with 13 bases identical to TRBD2. Germline assignment: CDR1 MGHDK and CDR2 SYGVNS. CDR3 length: 13 amino acids. With 10 bases clipped from V and 3 bases from J, the junction kept 3 bases outside the gene matches.

This clone was seen a single time. The CDR3 region is CASSDPHQPQHF. CDR3 bases: TGTGCCAGCAGTGACCCTCATCAGCCCCAGCATTTT. The chain recombines TRBV6-1 with TRBJ1-5, with unresolved D. The germline CDR1 and CDR2 sequences are MNHNS and SASEGT. The CDR3 has 12 residues. V gave up 3 bases and J gave up 5 bases, with 5 bases separating them.

The rearrangement joins TRBV10-3 to TRBJ2-1; D possibly matches TRBD1 or TRBD2 (5 bases each). V was clipped by 5 bases and J by 9 bases, with 20 bases between them. Germline V lookup: CDR1 ENHRY, CDR2 SYGVKD. The CDR3 is 15 residues long. CDR3 bases: TGTGCCATCAGTTCCGGGACCCTGGTTTCGGGTGAGCAGTTCTTC. Translation: CAISSGTLVSGEQFF.

This clone was detected a few times. The chain joins TRBV11-2 to TRBJ2-3; 8 bases are shared with TRBD2. CDR1 and CDR2 (germline): SGHAT, FQNNGV. The CDR3 length is 16 residues. V trimming: 1 base; J trimming: 4 bases; junction bases outside the gene matches: 7. The CDR3 region has the DNA TGTGCCAGCAGCTTAGGTACGGGAGGGCTGGCAGATACGCAGTATTTT. Translating it yields CASSLGTGGLADTQYF.

The J gene is TRBJ2-7, the V gene TRBV2, with 10 bases identical to TRBD1. After removal of 10 bases from V and 5 bases from J, the junction contained 11 bases not matched to a gene. CDR3 length: 14 residues. The germline V gene encodes CDR1 SNHLY and CDR2 FYNNEI. The CDR3 DNA is TGTGCCACCGCCGAGGACAGGGGGTCCCACGAGCAGTACTTC. It encodes CATAEDRGSHEQYF.

This clone was found a few times. The chain employs TRBV10-3 and TRBJ2-1; D perhaps matches TRBD2 (6 bases). Germline CDR1 ENHRY, CDR2 SYGVKD. CDR3 length: 18 residues. V lost 0 bases, J lost 9 bases, and 24 bases lay in between. CDR3 nucleotide sequence: TGTGCCATCAGTGAGTCGTATGGTTCTGGAGGGCCTTTGATTGAGCAGTTCTTC. The encoded protein is CAISESYGSGGPLIEQFF.

The gene calls are TRBV7-2 and TRBJ2-7, with 9 bases that match TRBD1. Trimming cost V 2 bases and J 4 bases; bases outside gene matches: 3. The CDR3 extends over 14 amino acids. CDR1 is SGHTA and CDR2 is FQGNSA in the germline V gene. CDR3 bases: TGTGCCAGCAGCTTATCGGGACAGGGTTACGAGCAGTACTTC. This translates into CASSLSGQGYEQYF. Looking up the rest from reference TRBV7-2 and TRBJ2-7 gives the full variable domain: GAGVSQSPSNKVTEKGKDVELRCDPISGHTALYWYRQSLGQGLEFLIYFQGNSAPDKSGLPSDRFSAERTGGSVSTLTIQRTQQEDSAVYLCASSLSGQGYEQYFGPGTRLTVT.

V is TRBV30 and J is TRBJ1-3, with TRBD1 matching 8 bases. The CDR3 loop spans 15 amino acids. CDR1 and CDR2 from the germline V gene are GTSNPN and SVGIG (reference sequence). The J segment lost 7 bases and the V segment lost 0 bases, leaving 8 bases of the junction unmatched. In DNA form, the CDR3 reads TGTGCCTGGAGTGTACGACAGGGGATACGGAACACCATATATTTT. Translated, it gives CAWSVRQGIRNTIYF.

This clone has just a few counts. J is TRBJ1-4 and V is TRBV18; no definite D call. Trimming left V 0 bases short and J 8 bases short, with 19 bases between. The CDR3 spans 17 residues. The germline V gene encodes CDR1 KGHSH and CDR2 LQKENI. The CDR3 nucleotides are TGTGCCAGCTCACCACCTCCGGTAGGGTCCCGGGGAGAAAAACTGTTTTTT. The encoded protein is CASSPPPVGSRGEKLFF.

J is TRBJ2-4 and V is TRBV9; D gene uncertain. Trimming shortened V by 3 bases and J by 2 bases, and 12 bases separated the two germline ends. The CDR3 contains 15 residues. Per germline, CDR1 SGDLS and CDR2 YYNGEE. For the CDR3, the DNA is TGTGCCAGCAGCGGAGACCCACGCTCCAAAAACATTCAGTACTTC. This translates into CASSGDPRSKNIQYF. Full variable domain (remainder filled in from reference TRBV9 and TRBJ2-4): DSGVTQTPKHLITATGQRVTLRCSPRSGDLSVYWYQQSLDQGLQFLIQYYNGEERAKGNILERFSAQQFPDLHSELNLSSLELGDSALYFCASSGDPRSKNIQYFGAGTRLSVL.

The chain couples TRBV5-6 to TRBJ1-2; D gene unclear. Trimming pared 5 bases from V and 8 bases from J, leaving 19 bases between. The CDR3 runs 14 residues. Germline V CDR1 and CDR2: SGHDT, YYEEEE. The CDR3 DNA is TGTGCCAGCAGGAGATTGAGCGGCTCTCGGGGCTACACCTTC. Protein: CASRRLSGSRGYTF.

The chain carries TRBV9 and TRBJ2-1; possibly TRBD2 for D (7 bases). The V and J ends lost 0 bases and 8 bases respectively, with 18 bases between them. Germline values: CDR1 SGDLS, CDR2 YYNGEE. CDR3 size: 16 residues. Written as DNA, the CDR3 is TGTGCCAGCAGCGTAGAGAGTTGGGGGGGCGCCGATGAGCAGTTCTTC. This sequence encodes CASSVESWGGADEQFF.

This rearrangement joins TRBV6-1 to TRBJ2-7; 11 nucleotides align to TRBD2. The germline CDR1 and CDR2 sequences are MNHNS and SASEGT. CDR3 length: 15 residues. Trimming took 1 base from V and 6 from J; bases not matched to a gene: 5. The CDR3 reads CASSEGSSGGPEQYF. The DNA of the CDR3 is TGTGCCAGCAGTGAAGGCTCTAGCGGGGGGCCCGAGCAGTACTTC.

The V and J genes are TRBV25-1 and TRBJ1-5; D remains ambiguous. Germline V gene sequence: CDR1 MGHDK, CDR2 SYGVNS. CDR3 length: 14 residues. Trimming took off 1 base at V and 5 bases at J, with 9 bases between the two ends. The CDR3 loop reads CASSESLVDQPQHF. The DNA of the CDR3 is TGTGCCAGCAGTGAATCACTGGTGGATCAGCCCCAGCATTTT.

This chain connects TRBV6-6 to TRBJ1-2, with unresolved D. Germline CDR1 reads MNHNY; CDR2 reads SVGAGI (reference sequence). The CDR3 is made up of 14 amino acids. The ends were cut back, 6 bases at V and 2 bases at J, with 13 bases in the middle. CDR3 residues: CASSPWERNYGYTF. The CDR3 DNA follows: TGTGCCAGCAGCCCTTGGGAGCGGAACTATGGCTACACCTTC.

J is TRBJ1-5 and V is TRBV7-2; TRBD1 might be the D (5 bases). The CDR3 spans 13 residues. The germline V gene has CDR1 SGHTA and CDR2 FQGNSA. Trimming took off 3 bases at V and 7 bases at J, with 10 bases between the two ends. CDR3 DNA sequence: TGTGCCAGCAGCTTCCTTGGGGCGCAGCCCCAGCATTTT. This gives the protein CASSFLGAQPQHF.